What follows is one T cell receptor beta chain and its context. The antigen is unknown. TCR beta cDNA was reverse-transcribed from around 0.55 ug of total RNA. The reaction used a constant-region primer and ProtoScript II reverse transcriptase. The TCR beta library was amplified through three nested multiplex PCR rounds in a modified ARM-PCR procedure. The first two PCR rounds used TRBV1-TRBV30 forward primers with a C-beta reverse primer, 9 to 11 cycles each. Via MiXCR, TCRdb re-called the multiplex PCR reads, giving one row per CDR3 protein. The table shows about 180,000 distinct CDR3 sequences, with 50% to 75% occurring only once. This CDR3 is built from 14 residues. Trimming pared 6 bases from V and 5 bases from J, leaving 16 bases between. Per the germline V gene, CDR1 is ENHRY and CDR2 is SYGVKD. This entry is derived from a study of tumor-infiltrating lymphocytes in primary liver carcinoma. On the study more broadly: Participating patients were men and women between 30 and 69 years old. Staged T1-T3 N0M0, the tumors had sizes that ranged from roughly 4 to 10 cm across. About 3.65 to 8 million productive TCRbeta reads were obtained from the samples, with similar numbers across tissue types. General study findings and limits: Significantly larger top-250-clone fractions were found in tumors than in blood (p = 0.039).

Blood RNA was derived from unsorted whole blood, and germline DNA was extracted too. Sequencing was performed on peripheral blood. The rearrangement uses TRBV10-3 and TRBJ1-1, with D hard to call. The receptor was derived from a man aged 35 to 55 with primary liver carcinoma and hepatitis B virus infection. The CDR3 reads CAISPSRGGTEAFF. DNA for the CDR3: TGTGCCATCAGCCCTTCTCGGGGAGGTACTGAAGCTTTCTTT.